The 25 T cell receptor beta chains listed next were all sequenced from one sample in a study of neurological immune-mediated disorders. Indicated time point: technical triplicate 2. TCRdb recomputed calls from the 5' RACE reads with MiXCR, one row per CDR3 protein. This table has around 56,000 distinct CDR3 sequences, around 24% appearing once. Source material: PBMCs. The receptors come from a man aged 55-75 years with HTLV-1-associated myelopathy (HAM/TSP).

V and J are TRBV28 and TRBJ1-2, with a possible D match to TRBD1 (6 bases). The V end was cut by 6 bases, the J end by 7 bases, with 15 bases between. CDR1 and CDR2 from the germline V gene are MDHEN and SYDVKM. The CDR3 loop spans 13 amino acids. The CDR3 region has the DNA TGTGCCAGCAGGGGAACAGGGCCGGGTGGCTACACCTTC. Protein: CASRGTGPGGYTF.

The genes are TRBV4-1 and TRBJ1-4; D is unclear. Germline V gene data show CDR1 as MGHRA and CDR2 as YSYEKL. Trimming took off 1 base at V and 0 bases at J, with 6 bases between the two ends. The CDR3 is 15 residues long. The CDR3 sequence is CASSQVLTTNEKLFF. For the CDR3, the DNA is TGCGCCAGCAGCCAAGTTTTGACAACTAATGAAAAACTGTTTTTT.

The rearrangement joins TRBV20-1 to TRBJ1-4; D not certain. Trimming removed 6 bases at V and 7 bases at J, with 24 bases between. Germline-derived CDR1 and CDR2 are DFQATT and SNEGSKA (reference sequence). The CDR3 spans 16 residues. The CDR3 sequence is CSATPKTVRAGEKLFF. CDR3 DNA sequence: TGCAGTGCAACCCCGAAAACAGTTCGGGCCGGTGAAAAACTGTTTTTT.

This clonotype was seen many times. The J gene is TRBJ1-3, the V gene TRBV11-2, with a possible D match to TRBD1 (6 bases). CDR3 length: 14 amino acids. With 5 bases removed from V and 4 bases from J, the gap between germline ends came to 12 bases. Germline V gene lookup returns CDR1 SGHAT and CDR2 FQNNGV. The CDR3 DNA reads TGTGCCAGCAGCCACCGGACAGTGGGAAACACCATATATTTT. Translated: CASSHRTVGNTIYF.

J is TRBJ1-2 and V is TRBV19; a possible D gene is TRBD1 (6 bases). In germline, CDR1 is LNHDA, CDR2 SQIVND (reference sequence). The CDR3 consists of 14 residues. Trimming pared 5 bases from V and 3 bases from J, leaving 13 bases between. CDR3 nucleotide sequence: TGTGCCAGTAGTTCCGGTCCAGGGGACTATGGCTACACCTTC. Its translation is CASSSGPGDYGYTF.

This clonotype was detected ten times or more. V usage is TRBV28 and J usage is TRBJ2-7; 8 nucleotides line up with TRBD2. Per the germline V gene, CDR1 is MDHEN and CDR2 is SYDVKM. Trimming removed 6 bases from V and 6 bases from J; junction bases left unmatched: 7. There are 13 residues in the CDR3. CDR3 sequence (DNA): TGTGCCAGCAGAGCGGGAGCGGAACTCGAGCAGTACTTC. Protein sequence: CASRAGAELEQYF.

This clonotype was observed at least ten times. The CDR3 nucleotides read TGTGCCAGCAGCTTGCGGCGGGGGGCGCAATACGAGCAGTACTTC. The encoded protein is CASSLRRGAQYEQYF. The chain uses TRBV5-5 and TRBJ2-7, with TRBD2 matching over 8 bases. The V and J ends lost 1 base and 4 bases, in that order; junction bases with no gene match: 7. From germline, CDR1 is SGHKS and CDR2 YYEKEE (reference sequence). The CDR3 loop spans 15 amino acids.

This clonotype was counted ten times or more. The chain couples TRBV29-1 to TRBJ2-7, with 8 bases lining up with TRBD2. The CDR3 consists of 13 residues. V shed 7 bases, J shed 0 bases, and the junction held 5 bases outside the gene matches. Germline V gene data show CDR1 as SQVTM and CDR2 as ANQGSEA. CDR3 nucleotide sequence: TGCAGCGCCTCCGGGACTAGCTCCTACGAGCAGTACTTC. This codes for CSASGTSSYEQYF.

This clonotype showed up many times. The chain has TRBV20-1 and TRBJ2-5, with 11 bases that match TRBD2. The CDR3 loop spans 15 amino acids. V lost 5 bases, J lost 4 bases, and 9 bases stayed unmatched. Germline loops: CDR1 DFQATT, CDR2 SNEGSKA (reference sequence). The CDR3 loop reads CSAGLAGGPGETQYF. The CDR3 DNA sequence: TGCAGTGCTGGCTTAGCGGGAGGGCCGGGAGAGACCCAGTACTTC.

Worth noting for this clonotype: Just one base apart from a much larger clone, this may be a read error. This chain connects TRBV20-1 to TRBJ2-1; 7 bases are a match to TRBD2. The CDR3 consists of 14 residues. The germline gives CDR1 DFQATT, CDR2 SNEGSKA (reference sequence). V lost 6 bases, J lost 5 bases, and 10 bases stayed unmatched. CDR3 DNA: TGCAGTGCCATTCCGTGGGAGGGGAACAATGAGCAGTTCTTC. Amino acid sequence: CSAIPWEGNNEQFF.

This clonotype has a count of ten or more. The chain uses TRBV2 and TRBJ1-5, with D maybe TRBD1 (6 bases). Germline V gene data show CDR1 as SNHLY and CDR2 as FYNNEI. The CDR3 runs 15 residues. Trimming shortened V by 4 bases and J by 0 bases, and 10 bases separated the two germline ends. CDR3 coding DNA: TGTGCCAGCAGTGGACAGGATTATAGCAATCAGCCCCAGCATTTT. This codes for CASSGQDYSNQPQHF.

This clonotype rates as medium-sized. V and J are TRBV20-1 and TRBJ2-5, with 7 bases fitting TRBD2. Germline CDR1 is DFQATT and CDR2 is SNEGSKA (reference sequence). V shed 1 base and J 2 bases; nucleotides not matched to a gene: 7. The CDR3 runs to 15 residues. The CDR3 DNA sequence: TGCAGTGCTAGAGCCCTACTAGCGAGTCAAGAGACCCAGTACTTC. It translates to CSARALLASQETQYF.

This rearrangement joins TRBV14 to TRBJ2-5, with D perhaps TRBD2 (5 bases). Trimming stripped 1 base from V and 5 bases from J, with 17 bases between. CDR3 length: 16 residues. The germline V gene has CDR1 SGHDN and CDR2 FVKESK. The CDR3, as DNA: TGTGCCAGCAGCCAAGGAGGACTTCCTTCCGGGGAGACCCAGTACTTC. Translating it yields CASSQGGLPSGETQYF.

This clonotype was picked up many times. The V gene is TRBV2, the J gene TRBJ1-2, with D possibly being TRBD1 (6 bases). The germline V and J ends were trimmed by 8 bases and 4 bases, with 17 bases remaining between them. CDR3 length: 14 residues. Germline V gene lookup returns CDR1 SNHLY and CDR2 FYNNEI. The CDR3 DNA is TGTGCCAGCGCCCTGAACAGGGACGTCTATGGCTACACCTTC. Amino acids: CASALNRDVYGYTF.

This clonotype was picked up many times. V usage is TRBV28 and J usage is TRBJ2-4; D may be TRBD2 (5 bases). The ends were cut back, 6 bases at V and 12 bases at J, with 21 bases in the middle. The germline V gene encodes CDR1 MDHEN and CDR2 SYDVKM. This CDR3 has 14 amino acids. The CDR3 region is CASRTRWRAGDQYF. For the CDR3, the DNA is TGTGCCAGCAGGACGCGGTGGAGAGCCGGGGATCAGTACTTC.

This clonotype was recorded a few times. The V and J genes are TRBV28 and TRBJ2-2; D might be TRBD1 (6 bases). V lost 4 bases and J 13 bases, leaving 13 bases between the germline ends. The V gene's germline CDR1 is MDHEN and CDR2 SYDVKM. The CDR3 is 12 amino acids. CDR3: CASSSWGQGLFF. Here the CDR3 DNA reads TGTGCCAGCAGTTCATGGGGGCAGGGGCTGTTTTTT.

This clonotype has a count of ten or more. The rearrangement uses TRBV3-1 and TRBJ1-2; possible D gene TRBD1, 5 bases. The CDR3 is made up of 12 amino acids. V was trimmed by 4 bases and J by 8 bases, leaving 11 bases between them. Germline V gene data show CDR1 as LGHDT and CDR2 as YNNKEL (reference sequence). The CDR3: CASSLRDRGYTF. Here the CDR3 DNA reads TGTGCCAGCAGCCTCCGGGACCGAGGCTACACCTTC.

This clonotype was detected many times. The chain employs TRBV5-1 and TRBJ2-1; 7 bases align to TRBD2. The CDR3 is 16 residues long. The V segment lost 5 bases and the J segment 0 bases; nucleotides outside the gene matches: 8. Per the germline V gene, CDR1 is SGHRS and CDR2 is YFSETQ. CDR3 protein: CASSQWGGSSYNEQFF. The CDR3 DNA reads TGCGCCAGCAGTCAGTGGGGCGGGAGCTCCTACAATGAGCAGTTCTTC.

The table lists this clonotype with many counts. The chain couples TRBV7-8 to TRBJ2-7, with 11 bases matching TRBD2. V was clipped by 0 bases and J by 4 bases; unmatched bases: 5. The CDR3 runs 16 residues. Germline lookup yields CDR1 SGHVS and CDR2 FQNEAQ. The DNA of the CDR3 is TGTGCCAGCAGCTTAGCGCGGCTAGCGGGAGGATACGAGCAGTACTTC. Its translation: CASSLARLAGGYEQYF. The complete variable domain, with remaining parts taken from reference TRBV7-8 and TRBJ2-7, reads GAGVSQSPRYKVAKRGQDVALRCDPISGHVSLFWYQQALGQGPEFLTYFQNEAQLDKSGLPSDRFFAERPEGSVSTLKIQRTQQEDSAVYLCASSLARLAGGYEQYFGPGTRLTVT.

This clonotype came up many times. The CDR3 DNA follows: TGTGCCAGCAGTTTACGGTTTACAGATACGCAGTATTTT. Translated, it gives CASSLRFTDTQYF. The chain has TRBV12-3 or TRBV12-4 and TRBJ2-3, with unresolved D. V was trimmed by 2 bases and J by 3 bases, leaving 6 bases between them. CDR3 length equals 13 residues.

This clonotype occurred many times. V usage is TRBV20-1 and J usage is TRBJ2-3; 8 bases map to TRBD2. This CDR3 is 16 amino acids long. Germline V gene lookup returns CDR1 DFQATT and CDR2 SNEGSKA (reference sequence). Trimming cost V 2 bases and J 8 bases; bases outside gene matches: 15. CDR3 nucleotides: TGCAGTGCTAGATCCCTTACCGGGACTAGGACTGGTACGCAGTATTTT. Its translation: CSARSLTGTRTGTQYF.

In this sample, this clonotype turned up many times. This chain links TRBV12-3 or TRBV12-4 with TRBJ2-3; maybe TRBD2 (5 bases). The V end was cut by 1 base, the J end by 6 bases, with 20 bases between. The CDR3 loop spans 17 amino acids. The CDR3 DNA sequence: TGTGCCAGCAGTTTAGTAGGTGGTAGCGACCCTGGGGATACGCAGTATTTT. Protein sequence: CASSLVGGSDPGDTQYF.

This clonotype was recorded many times. The V call is TRBV12-3 or TRBV12-4, the J call TRBJ2-7, with TRBD1 identical over 7 bases. This CDR3 has 15 amino acids. With V trimmed by 5 bases and J by 0 bases, 7 bases remained unmatched. CDR3 region: CASSTGTANSYEQYF. Written as DNA, the CDR3 is TGTGCCAGCAGTACCGGGACAGCTAACTCCTACGAGCAGTACTTC.

This clonotype was picked up many times. Written as DNA, the CDR3 is TGCGCCAGCAGACGGATGGAGGGTACACCCCTCCACTTT. It codes for CASRRMEGTPLHF. The chain carries TRBV5-1 and TRBJ1-6; no firm D call. This CDR3 spans 13 amino acids. Deletions cut 5 bases from V and 11 bases from J, with 14 bases between. Germline V lookup: CDR1 SGHRS, CDR2 YFSETQ. The full variable domain, rest sourced from reference TRBV5-1 and TRBJ1-6, is KAGVTQTPRYLIKTRGQQVTLSCSPISGHRSVSWYQQTPGQGLQFLFEYFSETQRNKGNFPGRFSGRQFSNSRSEMNVSTLELGDSALYLCASRRMEGTPLHFGNGTRLTVT.

The rearrangement uses TRBV15 and TRBJ2-1; tentatively, D is TRBD2 (6 bases). V was clipped by 8 bases and J by 4 bases, with 12 bases between them. Germline V gives CDR1 LNHNV, CDR2 YYDKDF (reference sequence). This CDR3 spans 13 amino acids. The CDR3 sequence: CATSSGVYNEQFF. The CDR3 DNA follows: TGTGCCACCTCGTCGGGGGTTTACAATGAGCAGTTCTTC. The full variable domain, in which reference TRBV15 and TRBJ2-1 provide the parts outside the CDR3, is DAMVIQNPRYQVTQFGKPVTLSCSQTLNHNVMYWYQQKSSQAPKLLFHYYDKDFNNEADTPDNFQSRRPNTSFCFLDIRSPGLGDTAMYLCATSSGVYNEQFFGPGTRLTVL.